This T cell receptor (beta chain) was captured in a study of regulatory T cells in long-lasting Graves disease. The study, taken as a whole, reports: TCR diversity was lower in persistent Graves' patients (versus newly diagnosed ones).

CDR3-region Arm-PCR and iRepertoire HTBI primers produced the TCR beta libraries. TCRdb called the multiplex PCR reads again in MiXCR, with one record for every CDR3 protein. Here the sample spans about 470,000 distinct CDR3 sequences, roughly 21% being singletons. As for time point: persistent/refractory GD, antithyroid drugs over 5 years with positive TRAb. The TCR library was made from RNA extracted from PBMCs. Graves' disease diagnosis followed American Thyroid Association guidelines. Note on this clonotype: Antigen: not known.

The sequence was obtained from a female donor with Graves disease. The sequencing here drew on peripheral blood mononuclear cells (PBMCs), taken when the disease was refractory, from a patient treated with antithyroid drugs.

This CDR3 reads CSVPTPGGWGEQYF. The CDR3 DNA is TGCAGCGTCCCCACGCCGGGAGGATGGGGCGAGCAGTACTTC. The chain has TRBV29-1 and TRBJ2-7; TRBD2 matches 7 bases. CDR1 SQVTM and CDR2 ANQGSEA come from the germline V gene. The CDR3 has 14 residues. V shed 6 bases, J shed 6 bases, and the junction held 14 bases outside the gene matches.